The 15 T cell receptor beta chains below all came from one sample that was sequenced in a study of CD8+ T cells in alopecia areata (dated by TCRdb to between 2018 and 2020). The library came from the immunoSEQ multiplex PCR assay. RNA was extracted from all samples and reverse transcribed into cDNA as template for TCR sequencing. In its TCRdb copy, this immuneACCESS table keeps in-frame sequences only and misses some clones. Where compared with another copy, unresolved V genes explain less than half of these, and the others have no known cause. For this sample the table gives around 140,000 clones, of which 45% to 60% were detected only once. Roughly 15% of the sample is taken by the ten largest. The time point label, read with the paper, signifies: around 28 days on oral tofacitinib. What this sample's treatment or condition label stands for: oral pan-JAK inhibitor, 5-10 mg twice daily. Sequenced material: CD8+ T cells sorted from blood, taken at week 4, from a patient treated with tofacitinib. The receptor set was obtained from a human donor with alopecia areata.

This clone was seen a few times. The chain uses TRBV7-9 and TRBJ2-3; D call uncertain. The V end was cut by 4 bases, the J end by 6 bases, with 20 bases between. CDR1 SEHNR and CDR2 FQNEAQ come from the germline V gene (reference sequence). CDR3 length equals 16 residues. The CDR3 DNA is TGTGCCAGCAGCTGGCCTGACGGGCGTATATCGGATACGCAGTATTTT. It specifies CASSWPDGRISDTQYF.

The CDR3 loop is CASSTGGSQPQHF. DNA of the CDR3: TGTGCCAGCAGCACTGGTGGATCTCAGCCCCAGCATTTT. V usage is TRBV27 and J usage is TRBJ1-5, with unresolved D. This CDR3 has 13 residues. V lost 6 bases and J lost 6, with 12 bases in between. The germline V gene encodes CDR1 MNHEY and CDR2 SMNVEV (reference sequence).

The chain employs TRBV9 and TRBJ2-3; 11 nucleotides match TRBD2. Germline assignment: CDR1 SGDLS and CDR2 YYNGEE. CDR3 size: 16 residues. With V trimmed by 0 bases and J by 4 bases, 4 bases remained unmatched. CDR3 residues: CASSVDSGGAPDTQYF. As DNA, the CDR3 is TGTGCCAGCAGCGTAGATAGCGGGGGGGCTCCAGATACGCAGTATTTT.

The rearrangement uses TRBV27 and TRBJ2-1, with 8 nucleotides matching TRBD2. This CDR3 is 15 amino acids long. V dropped 4 bases and J dropped 4; count of bases not matched to a gene: 6. CDR1 and CDR2 from the germline V gene are MNHEY and SMNVEV (reference sequence). CDR3 DNA: TGTGCCAGCAGTTATTCCGGGGGGGGATACAATGAGCAGTTCTTC. Translation: CASSYSGGGYNEQFF.

This clone has just one count. This chain links TRBV4-1 with TRBJ2-7; tentatively, D is TRBD1 or TRBD2 (6 bases each). Germline V gene sequence: CDR1 MGHRA, CDR2 YSYEKL. The CDR3 length is 14 residues. V was clipped by 1 base and J by 2 bases, with 9 bases between them. The CDR3, as DNA: TGCGCCAGCAGCCAAGCGGGGGCCACCTACGAGCAGTACTTC. Translating gives CASSQAGATYEQYF.

This clone was seen only a few times. The gene calls are TRBV20-1 and TRBJ2-7, with 8 bases that match TRBD1. Per the germline V gene, CDR1 is DFQATT and CDR2 is SNEGSKA (reference sequence). The CDR3 extends over 11 amino acids. Trimming at V came to 6 bases and at J to 5 bases, leaving 3 bases not matched to a gene. The CDR3 DNA reads as TGCAGTGCGAGGACAGGGAACGAGCAGTACTTC. It specifies CSARTGNEQYF.

The chain is built from TRBV18 and TRBJ2-1, with a weak D call TRBD2 (5 bases). V was pared by 3 bases and J by 4 bases, with 7 bases between. In germline, CDR1 is KGHSH, CDR2 LQKENI. The CDR3 is made up of 13 amino acids. CDR3 DNA: TGTGCCAGCTCACCGAAGCGGTACAATGAGCAGTTCTTC. Translation: CASSPKRYNEQFF.

The CDR3 reads CAIQAGTSGYTF. CDR3 bases: TGTGCCATCCAAGCCGGGACGAGCGGCTACACCTTC. The V gene is TRBV2, the J gene TRBJ1-2; D is possibly TRBD1 (5 bases). V was shortened by 10 bases and J by 8 bases, with 17 bases between the two germline ends. CDR1 and CDR2 from the germline V gene are SNHLY and FYNNEI. There are 12 residues in the CDR3.

This clone was found many times. The J gene is TRBJ1-4, the V gene TRBV7-9; 7 bases agree with TRBD1. Trimming took 4 bases from V and 0 from J; bases not matched to a gene: 2. This CDR3 has 15 residues. The germline CDR1 and CDR2 sequences are SEHNR and FQNEAQ (reference sequence). In nucleotides, the CDR3 is TGTGCCAGCAGCTCTGGGACAGCAACTAATGAAAAACTGTTTTTT. Its protein product is CASSSGTATNEKLFF.

V and J are TRBV6-1 and TRBJ2-3; the match to TRBD1 covers 8 bases. CDR1 and CDR2 (germline): MNHNS, SASEGT. The junction had 8 bases not matched to a gene; V was cut back by 4 bases and J by 2 bases. The CDR3 runs to 16 residues. CDR3 residues: CASSGGPGQDTDTQYF. Here the CDR3 DNA reads TGTGCCAGCAGTGGGGGACCGGGACAGGACACAGATACGCAGTATTTT.

This clone appeared a few times. This chain links TRBV15 with TRBJ2-2, with 8 positions matching TRBD1. CDR1 and CDR2 (germline): LNHNV, YYDKDF (reference sequence). With 6 bases clipped from V and 7 bases from J, the junction kept 7 bases outside the gene matches. The CDR3 totals 14 residues. The CDR3: CATRPDREYGELFF. In DNA form, the CDR3 reads TGTGCCACCAGACCGGACAGGGAGTACGGGGAGCTGTTTTTT.

The V call is TRBV9, the J call TRBJ2-7, with a weak D call TRBD1 (6 bases). This CDR3 is built from 14 residues. With 0 bases removed from V and 4 bases from J, the gap between germline ends came to 11 bases. Germline CDR1 is SGDLS and CDR2 is YYNGEE. The CDR3 loop reads CASSVGGPRYEQYF. The CDR3 coding sequence is TGTGCCAGCAGCGTAGGGGGGCCTCGGTACGAGCAGTACTTC.

The chain is built from TRBV27 and TRBJ2-1; D is ambiguous. The CDR3 extends over 16 amino acids. The V end lost 2 bases, the J end lost 5 bases, and 16 bases lay between the germline ends. Germline lookup yields CDR1 MNHEY and CDR2 SMNVEV (reference sequence). The CDR3 reads CASSLPPKAGHNEQFF. CDR3 in DNA: TGTGCCAGCAGTTTACCCCCGAAAGCCGGGCACAATGAGCAGTTCTTC.

The V gene is TRBV30, the J gene TRBJ1-1, with D perhaps matching TRBD1 (6 bases). Germline V CDR1 and CDR2: GTSNPN, SVGIG (reference sequence). V was shortened by 3 bases and J by 4 bases, with 21 bases between the two germline ends. The CDR3 length is 16 residues. The CDR3 sequence: CAWRVPGHPSSTEAFF. The CDR3 coding sequence is TGTGCCTGGAGGGTACCGGGACACCCTAGTAGCACTGAAGCTTTCTTT. The full variable domain, rest sourced from reference TRBV30 and TRBJ1-1, is SQTIHQWPATLVQPVGSPLSLECTVEGTSNPNLYWYRQAAGRGLQLLFYSVGIGQISSEVPQNLSASRPQDRQFILSSKKLLLSDSGFYLCAWRVPGHPSSTEAFFGQGTRLTVV.

The genes are TRBV4-2 and TRBJ2-7; 10 bases are a match to TRBD1. The CDR3 runs 16 residues. Trimming removed 1 base from V and 6 bases from J; junction bases left unmatched: 9. Germline values: CDR1 LGHNA, CDR2 YNFKEQ. CDR3 DNA: TGTGCCAGCAGCCAAGGGGAGGGACAGGGGTATACCGAGCAGTACTTC. Protein: CASSQGEGQGYTEQYF.